This passage covers 19 T cell receptor beta chains from one sample sequenced in a study of blood T cell repertoires in COVID-19. Assay used: immunoSEQ multiplex PCR; TCRdb lists only in-frame clones, some missing. The sample consists of 200,000 to 300,000 clones, approximately 90% of them appearing once. The sequenced material came from peripheral blood. The origin of the receptors is a man in his sixties who had recovered from COVID-19.

This chain uses TRBV4-1 with TRBJ1-3; possibly TRBD1 for D (6 bases). With 5 bases removed from V and 7 bases from J, the gap between germline ends came to 12 bases. The CDR3 has 13 amino acids. CDR1 is MGHRA, CDR2 YSYEKL, per germline. CDR3 in DNA: TGCGCCAGCAGCGTTGGACAGTCCAACACCATATATTTT. Protein: CASSVGQSNTIYF.

The genes are TRBV4-2 and TRBJ2-3, with 10 bases matching TRBD2. V lost 1 base and J lost 0; bases outside the gene matches: 13. Germline loops: CDR1 LGHNA, CDR2 YNFKEQ. The CDR3 runs to 20 residues. The CDR3 protein is CASSQVSSGGDVRSTDTQYF. The CDR3, as DNA: TGTGCCAGCAGCCAAGTTTCGAGCGGGGGGGACGTCCGTAGCACAGATACGCAGTATTTT.

This clone was picked up one time. The chain is built from TRBV30 and TRBJ2-2, with D perhaps TRBD2 (7 bases). Germline CDR1 reads GTSNPN; CDR2 reads SVGIG (reference sequence). This CDR3 region has 14 residues. V lost 4 bases and J 5 bases, leaving 14 bases between the germline ends. The CDR3 sequence is CAWTLKGGTGELFF. For the CDR3, the DNA is TGTGCCTGGACTTTGAAGGGGGGGACCGGGGAGCTGTTTTTT.

V is TRBV7-8 and J is TRBJ2-7; D not resolved. Trimming pared 4 bases from V and 4 bases from J, leaving 11 bases between. The CDR3 consists of 13 residues. Germline CDR1 SGHVS, CDR2 FQNEAQ. In DNA, the CDR3 is TGTGCCAGCAGCTGGAGAGACGTTTACGAGCAGTACGTC. This sequence encodes CASSWRDVYEQYV.

CDR3 in DNA: TGTGCCAGCATTCATGGACACCTGGGGAATTCACCCCTCCACTTT. Translating it yields CASIHGHLGNSPLHF. The chain employs TRBV28 and TRBJ1-6; possible D gene TRBD1, 5 bases. CDR1 is MDHEN, CDR2 SYDVKM, per germline. V was pared by 7 bases and J by 7 bases, with 17 bases between. The CDR3 runs 15 residues.

The chain carries TRBV11-2 and TRBJ1-4; D gene uncertain. The V end was cut by 1 base, the J end by 4 bases, with 10 bases between. CDR1 is SGHAT, CDR2 FQNNGV, per germline. The CDR3 loop spans 15 amino acids. This CDR3 is CASSLGPGSNEKLFF. The CDR3 nucleotides read TGTGCCAGCAGCTTAGGCCCGGGGAGTAATGAAAAACTGTTTTTT.

This chain joins TRBV3-1 (or the pseudogene TRBV3-2) and TRBJ2-5; D is undetermined. Germline CDR1 LGHDT, CDR2 YNNKEL (reference sequence). This CDR3 is 14 amino acids long. V was pared by 1 base and J by 2 bases, with 8 bases between. The CDR3 loop is CASSQVTRQETQYF. DNA for the CDR3: TGTGCCAGCAGCCAAGTAACCAGACAAGAGACCCAGTACTTC.

The chain employs TRBV28 and TRBJ1-6; D is uncertain. V was trimmed by 3 bases and J by 6 bases, leaving 6 bases between them. The CDR3 loop spans 13 amino acids. Germline V gene data show CDR1 as MDHEN and CDR2 as SYDVKM. The CDR3 DNA sequence: TGTGCCAGCAGTTTCCAGGCTAATTCACCCCTCCACTTT. The encoded protein is CASSFQANSPLHF.

The chain is built from TRBV4-1 and TRBJ1-6; possibly TRBD1 for D (5 bases). This CDR3 has 18 amino acids. The V end was cut by 1 base, the J end by 8 bases, with 21 bases between. Germline V gives CDR1 MGHRA, CDR2 YSYEKL. The DNA for the CDR3 is TGCGCCAGCAGCCAAGGGGGGGATATGACAGATTTTTATTCACCCCTCCACTTT. The encoded protein is CASSQGGDMTDFYSPLHF.

The rearrangement links TRBV6-6 to TRBJ2-1; 8 bases are a match to TRBD2. Looked up from germline, CDR1 is MNHNY and CDR2 is SVGAGI (reference sequence). Trimming removed 7 bases from V and 6 bases from J; junction bases left unmatched: 11. The CDR3 covers 15 residues. For the CDR3, the DNA is TGTGCCAGCAATCCCGCCCGGGGGGGAATCAATGAGCAGTTCTTC. This translates into CASNPARGGINEQFF.

The genes are TRBV6-5 and TRBJ2-2; 8 nucleotides agree with TRBD1. The CDR3 loop spans 15 amino acids. The germline V gene encodes CDR1 MNHEY and CDR2 SVGAGI. V lost 6 bases to trimming and J lost 1 base; unmatched junction nucleotides: 4. Written as DNA, the CDR3 is TGTGCCAGCAGCCCCAGGGGGCGGAACACCGGGGAGCTGTTTTTT. Amino acids: CASSPRGRNTGELFF.

V and J are TRBV9 and TRBJ2-1; 8 bases line up with TRBD2. The CDR3 is made up of 18 amino acids. Germline assignment: CDR1 SGDLS and CDR2 YYNGEE. V gave up 4 bases and J gave up 5 bases; unmatched junction bases: 17. The CDR3, as DNA: TGTGCCAGCAGCCCCCGTGGGACCCTGCGGGGGGCTAACAATGAGCAGTTCTTC. This encodes CASSPRGTLRGANNEQFF.

This clone was observed a single time. The chain uses TRBV6-5 and TRBJ2-1, with TRBD2 as a possible D gene (6 bases). Germline-derived CDR1 and CDR2 are MNHEY and SVGAGI. The CDR3 consists of 14 residues. V lost 5 bases, J lost 5 bases, and 13 bases lay in between. The CDR3 nucleotides read TGTGCCAGCAGTAACCCGGGACTTAACAATGAGCAGTTCTTC. This encodes CASSNPGLNNEQFF.

The V call is TRBV5-1, the J call TRBJ2-7; tentatively, D is TRBD1 (6 bases). The length of the CDR3 is 14 residues. V lost 0 bases to trimming and J lost 6 bases, with 13 bases between them. CDR1 is SGHRS, CDR2 YFSETQ, per germline. The CDR3 nucleotides are TGCGCCAGCAGCTTGGGGGGGCTCTCTGGCGAGCAGTACGTC. This translates into CASSLGGLSGEQYV.

The chain carries TRBV2 and TRBJ2-3; perhaps TRBD2 as D (7 bases). Germline V gene lookup returns CDR1 SNHLY and CDR2 FYNNEI. With 5 bases removed from V and 2 bases from J, the gap between germline ends came to 17 bases. The CDR3 extends over 16 amino acids. As DNA, the CDR3 is TGTGCCAGCAGTACACCCGCGGGGGCCCTCACAGATACGCAGTATTTT. It translates to CASSTPAGALTDTQYF. Full variable domain (remainder filled in from reference TRBV2 and TRBJ2-3): EPEVTQTPSHQVTQMGQEVILRCVPISNHLYFYWYRQILGQKVEFLVSFYNNEISEKSEIFDDQFSVERPDGSNFTLKIRSTKLEDSAMYFCASSTPAGALTDTQYFGPGTRLTVL.

This sequence joins TRBV29-1 and TRBJ1-2; TRBD1 matches 7 bases. V shed 4 bases, J shed 0 bases, and the junction held 11 bases outside the gene matches. This CDR3 has 16 residues. From germline, CDR1 is SQVTM and CDR2 ANQGSEA. The CDR3 spells CSVGGTDQLSNYGYTF. The DNA for the CDR3 is TGCAGCGTTGGCGGGACAGACCAACTCTCTAACTATGGCTACACCTTC.

This chain uses TRBV7-9 with TRBJ2-7; D is unresolved. This CDR3 spans 13 amino acids. Germline V gene lookup returns CDR1 SEHNR and CDR2 FQNEAQ (reference sequence). Trimming cost V 3 bases and J 0 bases, with 6 bases left between them. The CDR3 reads CASSFSSSYEQYF. The CDR3 region has the DNA TGTGCCAGCAGCTTTAGTAGCTCCTACGAGCAGTACTTC. The variable domain in full, completed from reference TRBV7-9 and TRBJ2-7, reads DTGVSQNPRHKITKRGQNVTFRCDPISEHNRLYWYRQTLGQGPEFLTYFQNEAQLEKSRLLSDRFSAERPKGSFSTLEIQRTEQGDSAMYLCASSFSSSYEQYFGPGTRLTVT.

The CDR3 loop reads CASGLGSRGGTDTQYF. The DNA of the CDR3 is TGTGCTAGTGGTTTGGGTAGCAGGGGCGGCACAGATACGCAGTATTTT. This rearrangement joins TRBV12-5 to TRBJ2-3; weak D call: TRBD1 (6 bases). V shed 1 base and J shed 1 base, with 12 bases lying between them. CDR1 is LGHNT and CDR2 is FRNRAP in the germline V gene. CDR3 size: 16 residues.

This rearrangement joins TRBV24-1 to TRBJ2-1, with D possibly matching TRBD1 (6 bases). The CDR3 totals 13 residues. Germline V gene sequence: CDR1 KGHDR, CDR2 SFDVKD. Trimming shortened V by 5 bases and J by 4 bases, and 8 bases separated the two germline ends. The CDR3 protein is CATSVTGYNEQFF. The CDR3 DNA sequence: TGTGCCACCAGTGTCACAGGGTACAATGAGCAGTTCTTC.